The present T cell receptor (beta chain) was sequenced within a study of T-cell reconstitution after alpha-beta-depleted transplantation in children. General observations from the study: Expanded graft clones, several hundred of them, were reportedly the source of alpha-beta T cells about two months after transplant. A year had passed since transplant, and T-cell counts and diversity by then came mostly from newly produced T cells. Some patients' high day-60 TCRbeta diversity was attributed to recipient cells surviving conditioning.

Germline CDR1 reads SGDLS; CDR2 reads YYNGEE. This CDR3 contains 15 residues. V dropped 0 bases and J dropped 1 base, with 7 bases sitting between them. In this sample, this clonotype turned up a few times. What it binds is unknown. The library targeted TCRbeta and was prepared with unique molecular identifiers. TCRdb redid the calling of the PCR reads with MiXCR, one entry per CDR3 protein. The sample carries about 900,000 distinct CDR3 sequences, about 29% recorded once. The sequence was obtained from a boy younger than two who had a stem cell transplant for SCID, so the T cells may come from the graft donor. This chain uses TRBV9 with TRBJ2-2; no clear D. The sequencing here drew on PBMCs, mostly from graft donor cells, taken 360 days after TCRalphabeta/CD19-depleted stem cell transplant. DNA of the CDR3: TGTGCCAGCAGCGTAGTCCCAGTGAACACCGGGGAGCTGTTTTTT. This encodes CASSVVPVNTGELFF.